This T cell receptor (beta chain) emerged from a study of T cell changes during pregnancy in multiple sclerosis. Assay used: immunoSEQ multiplex PCR; TCRdb lists only in-frame clones, some missing. The profile covers tens of thousands of clones, with around 94% appearing a single time and around 2.3% taken by the ten largest. The CDR3 runs 11 residues. V dropped 6 bases and J dropped 15 bases, with 15 bases sitting between them. CDR1 is ENHRY and CDR2 is SYGVKD in the germline V gene. This specimen was peripheral blood, taken before pregnancy. This chain uses TRBV10-3 with TRBJ2-1; possible D gene TRBD2, 6 bases. The sequence was obtained from a female donor with multiple sclerosis, enrolled in a pregnancy study. CDR3 DNA: TGTGCCATCAGACAGACTAGTTTATTGTTCTTC. Encoded protein: CAIRQTSLLFF.